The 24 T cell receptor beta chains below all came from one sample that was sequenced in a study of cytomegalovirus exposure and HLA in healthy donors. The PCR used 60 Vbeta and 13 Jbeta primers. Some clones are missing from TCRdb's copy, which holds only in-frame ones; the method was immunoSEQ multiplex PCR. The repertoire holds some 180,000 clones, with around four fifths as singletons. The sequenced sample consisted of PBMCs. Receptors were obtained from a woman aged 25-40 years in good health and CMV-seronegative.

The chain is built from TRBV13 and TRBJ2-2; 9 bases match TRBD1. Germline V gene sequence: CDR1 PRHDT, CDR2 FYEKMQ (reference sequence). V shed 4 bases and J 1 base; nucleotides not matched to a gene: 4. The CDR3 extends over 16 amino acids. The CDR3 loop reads CASSSPDRGNTGELFF. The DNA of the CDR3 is TGTGCCAGCAGCTCGCCGGACAGGGGGAACACCGGGGAGCTGTTTTTT. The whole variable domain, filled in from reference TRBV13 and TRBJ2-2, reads AAGVIQSPRHLIKEKRETATLKCYPIPRHDTVYWYQQGPGQDPQFLISFYEKMQSDKGSIPDRFSAQQFSDYHSELNMSSLELGDSALYFCASSSPDRGNTGELFFGEGSRLTVL.

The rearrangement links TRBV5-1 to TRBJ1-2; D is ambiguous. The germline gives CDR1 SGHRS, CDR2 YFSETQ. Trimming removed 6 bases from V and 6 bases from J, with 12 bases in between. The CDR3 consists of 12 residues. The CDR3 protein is CASTDAGDGYTF. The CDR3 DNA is TGCGCCAGCACGGATGCAGGCGATGGCTACACCTTC.

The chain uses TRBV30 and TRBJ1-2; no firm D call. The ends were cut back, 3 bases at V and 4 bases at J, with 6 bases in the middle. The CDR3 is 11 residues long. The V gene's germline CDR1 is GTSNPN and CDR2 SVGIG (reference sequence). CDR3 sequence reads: CAWRQFYGYTF. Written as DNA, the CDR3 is TGTGCCTGGAGACAGTTCTATGGCTACACCTTC.

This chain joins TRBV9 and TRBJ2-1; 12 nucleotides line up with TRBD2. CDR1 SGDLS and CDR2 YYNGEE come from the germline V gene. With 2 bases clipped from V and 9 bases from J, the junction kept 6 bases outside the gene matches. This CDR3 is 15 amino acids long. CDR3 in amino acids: CASSVLAGGRSEQFF. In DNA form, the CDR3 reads TGTGCCAGCAGCGTTCTAGCGGGGGGGCGATCTGAGCAGTTCTTC. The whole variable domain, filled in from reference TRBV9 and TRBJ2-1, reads DSGVTQTPKHLITATGQRVTLRCSPRSGDLSVYWYQQSLDQGLQFLIQYYNGEERAKGNILERFSAQQFPDLHSELNLSSLELGDSALYFCASSVLAGGRSEQFFGPGTRLTVL.

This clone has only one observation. This chain's CDR3 is CASSVGGFDEQFF. Here the CDR3 DNA reads TGTGCCAGCAGCGTAGGAGGGTTCGATGAGCAGTTCTTC. The chain recombines TRBV9 with TRBJ2-1; D is possibly TRBD2 (5 bases). Germline CDR1 is SGDLS and CDR2 is YYNGEE. The CDR3 sequence is 13 residues long. V was shortened by 0 bases and J by 8 bases, with 9 bases between the two germline ends.

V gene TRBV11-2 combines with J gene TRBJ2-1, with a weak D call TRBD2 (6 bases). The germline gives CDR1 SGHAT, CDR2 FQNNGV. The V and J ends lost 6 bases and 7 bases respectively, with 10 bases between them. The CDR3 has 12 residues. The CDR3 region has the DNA TGTGCCAGCAGGGGGACTGTGAATGAGCAGTTCTTC. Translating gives CASRGTVNEQFF.

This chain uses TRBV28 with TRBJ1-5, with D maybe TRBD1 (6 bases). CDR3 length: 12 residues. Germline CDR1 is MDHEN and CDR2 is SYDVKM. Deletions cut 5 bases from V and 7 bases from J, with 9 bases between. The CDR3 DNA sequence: TGTGCCAGCAGTACAGGGCTCCAGCCCCAGCATTTT. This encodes CASSTGLQPQHF.

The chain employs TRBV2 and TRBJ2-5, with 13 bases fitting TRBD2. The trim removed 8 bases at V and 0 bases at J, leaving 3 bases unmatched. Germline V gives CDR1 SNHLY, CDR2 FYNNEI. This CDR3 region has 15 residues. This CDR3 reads CASGTSGDYQETQYF. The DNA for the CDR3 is TGTGCCAGCGGGACTAGCGGGGATTACCAAGAGACCCAGTACTTC.

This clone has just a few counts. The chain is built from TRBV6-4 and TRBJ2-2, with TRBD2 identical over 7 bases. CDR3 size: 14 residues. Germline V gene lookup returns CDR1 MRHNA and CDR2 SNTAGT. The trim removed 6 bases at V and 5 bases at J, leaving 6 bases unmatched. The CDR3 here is CASSQRGSTGELFF. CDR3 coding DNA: TGTGCCAGCAGCCAGCGGGGCTCAACCGGGGAGCTGTTTTTT.

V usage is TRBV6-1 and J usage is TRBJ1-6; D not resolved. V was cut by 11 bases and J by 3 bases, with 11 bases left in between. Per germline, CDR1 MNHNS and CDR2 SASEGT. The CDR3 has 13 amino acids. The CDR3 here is CAGGRDYNSPLHF. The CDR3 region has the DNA TGTGCCGGAGGGCGGGACTATAATTCACCCCTCCACTTT.

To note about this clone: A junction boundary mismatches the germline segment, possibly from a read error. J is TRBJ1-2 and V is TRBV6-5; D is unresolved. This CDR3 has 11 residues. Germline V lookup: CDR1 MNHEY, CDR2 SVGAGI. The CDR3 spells CASSYLDKFFF. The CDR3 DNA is TGTGCCAGCAGTTACCTTGACAAATTCTTCTTC.

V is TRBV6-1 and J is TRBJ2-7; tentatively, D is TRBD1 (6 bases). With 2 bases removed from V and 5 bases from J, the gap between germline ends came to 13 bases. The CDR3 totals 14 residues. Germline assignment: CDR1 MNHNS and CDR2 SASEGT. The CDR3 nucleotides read TGTGCCAGCAGTGAAATGGGGGCTAGGAACGAGCAGTACTTC. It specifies CASSEMGARNEQYF.

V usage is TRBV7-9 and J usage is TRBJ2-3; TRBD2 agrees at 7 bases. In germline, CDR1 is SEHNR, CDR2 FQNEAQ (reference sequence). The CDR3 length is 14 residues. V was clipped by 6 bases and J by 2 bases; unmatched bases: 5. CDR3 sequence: CASSLAGDTDTQYF. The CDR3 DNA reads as TGTGCCAGCAGTCTGGCGGGGGACACAGATACGCAGTATTTT. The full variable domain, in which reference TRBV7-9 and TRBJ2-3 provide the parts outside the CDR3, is DTGVSQNPRHKITKRGQNVTFRCDPISEHNRLYWYRQTLGQGPEFLTYFQNEAQLEKSRLLSDRFSAERPKGSFSTLEIQRTEQGDSAMYLCASSLAGDTDTQYFGPGTRLTVL.

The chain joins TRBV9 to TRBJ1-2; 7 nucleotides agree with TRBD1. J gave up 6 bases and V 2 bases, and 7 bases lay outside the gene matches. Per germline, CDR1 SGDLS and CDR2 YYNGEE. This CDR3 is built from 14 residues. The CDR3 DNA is TGTGCCAGCAGCGTCGGAGGGGGCGCAAATGGCTACACCTTC. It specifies CASSVGGGANGYTF.

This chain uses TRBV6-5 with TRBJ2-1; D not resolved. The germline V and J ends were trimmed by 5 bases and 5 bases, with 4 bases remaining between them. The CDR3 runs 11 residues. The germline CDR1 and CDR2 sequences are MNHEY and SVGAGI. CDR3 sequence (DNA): TGTGCCAGCAGTCGGGACAATGAGCAGTTCTTC. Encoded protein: CASSRDNEQFF.

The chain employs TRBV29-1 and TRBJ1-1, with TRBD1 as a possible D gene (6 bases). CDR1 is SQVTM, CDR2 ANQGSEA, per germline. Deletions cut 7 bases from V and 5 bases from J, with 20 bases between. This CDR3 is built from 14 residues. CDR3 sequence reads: CSALIGGAGTEAFF. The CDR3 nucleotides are TGCAGCGCGCTCATAGGGGGGGCGGGGACTGAAGCTTTCTTT.

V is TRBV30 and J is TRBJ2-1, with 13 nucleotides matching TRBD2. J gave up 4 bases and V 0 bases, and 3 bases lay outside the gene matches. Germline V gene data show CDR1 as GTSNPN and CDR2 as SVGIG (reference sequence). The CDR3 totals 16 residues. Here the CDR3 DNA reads TGTGCCTGGAGTGTAGGGACTAGCGGGGCGTACAATGAGCAGTTCTTC. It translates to CAWSVGTSGAYNEQFF.

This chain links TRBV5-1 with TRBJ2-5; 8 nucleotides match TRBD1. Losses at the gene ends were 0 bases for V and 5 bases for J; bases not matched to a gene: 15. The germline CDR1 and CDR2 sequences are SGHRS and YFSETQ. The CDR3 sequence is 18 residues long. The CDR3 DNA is TGCGCCAGCAGCTTGGAACCTTTAGGACAGGGTAGAGGCGAGACCCAGTACTTC. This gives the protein CASSLEPLGQGRGETQYF.

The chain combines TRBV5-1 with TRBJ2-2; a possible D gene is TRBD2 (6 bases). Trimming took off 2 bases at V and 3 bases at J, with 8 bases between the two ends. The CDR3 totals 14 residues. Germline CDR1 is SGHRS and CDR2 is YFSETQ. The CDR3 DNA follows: TGCGCCAGCAGCTTCGGAGGGGACACCGGGGAGCTGTTTTTT. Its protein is CASSFGGDTGELFF.

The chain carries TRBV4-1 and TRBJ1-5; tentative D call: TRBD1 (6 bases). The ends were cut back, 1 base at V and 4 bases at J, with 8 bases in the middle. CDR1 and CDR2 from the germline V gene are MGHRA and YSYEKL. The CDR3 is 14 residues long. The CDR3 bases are TGCGCCAGCAGCCAAGTAGGGGGTAATCAGCCCCAGCATTTT. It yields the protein CASSQVGGNQPQHF.

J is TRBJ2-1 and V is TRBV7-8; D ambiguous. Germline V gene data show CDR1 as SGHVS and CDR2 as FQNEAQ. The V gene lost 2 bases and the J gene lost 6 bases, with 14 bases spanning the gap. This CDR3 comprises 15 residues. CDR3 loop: CASSLNYQALNEQFF. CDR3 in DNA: TGTGCCAGCAGCTTAAATTACCAGGCCCTCAATGAGCAGTTCTTC.

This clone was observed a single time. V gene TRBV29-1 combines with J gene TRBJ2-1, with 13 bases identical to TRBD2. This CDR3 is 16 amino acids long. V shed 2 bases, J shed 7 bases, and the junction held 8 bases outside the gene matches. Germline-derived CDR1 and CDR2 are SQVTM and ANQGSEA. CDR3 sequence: CSVEKGTSGILNEQFF. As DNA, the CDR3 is TGCAGCGTTGAAAAAGGGACTAGCGGGATACTAAATGAGCAGTTCTTC.

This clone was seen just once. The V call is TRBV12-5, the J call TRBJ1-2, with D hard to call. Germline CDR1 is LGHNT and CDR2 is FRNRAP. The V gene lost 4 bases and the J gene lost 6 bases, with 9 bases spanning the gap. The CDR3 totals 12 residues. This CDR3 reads CASGSQANGYTF. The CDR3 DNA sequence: TGTGCTAGTGGTTCGCAAGCGAATGGCTACACCTTC.

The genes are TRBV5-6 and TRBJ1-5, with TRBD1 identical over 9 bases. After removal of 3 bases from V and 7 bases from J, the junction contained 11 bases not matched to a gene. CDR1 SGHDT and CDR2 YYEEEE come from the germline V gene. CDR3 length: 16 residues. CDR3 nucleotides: TGTGCCAGCAGCTACGGGACAGGGAGGGGTAGGCAGCCCCAGCATTTT. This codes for CASSYGTGRGRQPQHF. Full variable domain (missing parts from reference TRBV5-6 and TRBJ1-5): DAGVTQSPTHLIKTRGQQVTLRCSPKSGHDTVSWYQQALGQGPQFIFQYYEEEERQRGNFPDRFSGHQFPNYSSELNVNALLLGDSALYLCASSYGTGRGRQPQHFGDGTRLSIL.